This T cell receptor beta chain was recorded in a study of blood T cell repertoires in COVID-19. Study-level information: The samples span acute and convalescent COVID-19 from the United States, Italy and Spain.

The method was immunoSEQ multiplex PCR; TCRdb's version includes in-frame clones alone and lacks a portion of them. This table has 120,000 to 150,000 clones, 84% appearing once. Trimming cost V 2 bases and J 0 bases, with 19 bases left between them. Germline V gene sequence: CDR1 MNHEY, CDR2 SVGEGT. The CDR3 runs to 18 residues. The J gene is TRBJ1-1, the V gene TRBV6-2 or TRBV6-3; a weak D match, TRBD1 (5 bases). The sequence was obtained from a man aged 40-50 years with acute COVID-19. Sequenced material: PBMCs or T cells enriched from blood (not recorded which). CDR3 nucleotide sequence: TGTGCCAGCAGTTACATCGGTTCGCGGGGGGACCTGAACACTGAAGCTTTCTTT. It codes for CASSYIGSRGDLNTEAFF.